This T cell receptor beta chain was sequenced in a study of shared clonotypes between healthy human individuals (dated by TCRdb to 2019 to 2021). Broadly, across the study: The cohort comprised two women and three men aged 18 to 49 years. Per donor, three plates each were used for CD4 naive and CD4 memory, two for CD8 naive, and one for CD8 memory. To estimate repertoire size and how much clonotypes are shared between individuals, the study performed deep sequencing of blood TCR repertoires from roughly five healthy adults. Libraries were prepared and TCR repertoires were sequenced by different laboratories using diverse techniques, in order to increase sequencing depth and limit assay-specific biases. Between about 0.8 and 9 billion PBMCs per donor were obtained by leukapheresis.

The donors were healthy, HIV-negative adults with no recently reported acute infections or vaccinations. Every donor was a Caucasian adult living in Nashville, Tennessee, USA. CD4+ T cells were enriched by magnetic negative selection, after which naive cells were positively selected on CD45RA and the negative fraction was taken as the memory subset. Blood was obtained by leukapheresis, after which PBMCs were separated by Ficoll-Histopaque density gradient centrifugation and cryopreserved in liquid nitrogen vapor phase. Analytical flow cytometry was used to check the purity and quantity of every magnetically sorted T cell population. Genomic DNA was isolated from every sorted fraction and measured by UV absorbance on a Nanodrop 2000c. The CDR3, cysteine through phenylalanine, is 15 amino acids long. Of the read, only the CDR3 DNA is kept; its 45 bases are in frame from base 1. V loses 0 bases, J loses 3 bases, and the germline ends lie 13 bases apart. From the germline V gene (reference sequence), CDR1 is SGHNT and CDR2 is YYREEE.

This clone occurred once. Its binding antigen is unknown. No much larger clone exists at a distance of one base, and base qualities are not known. Using the deep immunoSEQ assay, multiplex PCR amplified TCR CDR3 regions from genomic DNA. Extracted genomic DNA from each cell subset was spread evenly across all wells of several immunoSEQ 96-well plates, with each plate serving as a replicate. Each replicate PCR for sorted subsets received around 200 ng genomic DNA, equal to some 32,000 T cell genomes. Purified libraries were quantified with a Qubit 3.0 fluorometer, sized on a Bioanalyzer 2100, and re-quantified with the KAPA Library Quantification kit. Every immunoSEQ 96-well plate was sequenced on a separate single-read 150-cycle Illumina NextSeq 550 flow cell. In the authors' own workflow: Because the immunoSEQ output held only junctional sequences and lacked quality scores, the filtering could not match the filtering applied to full-length reads. To assign V/J genes and CDR3, sequences were annotated against IMGT germline references using PyIR, a Python wrapper for IgBLAST v1.9. Reads were filtered out if the reads had weak V/J assignments (E-value above 1e-6), no CDR3, stop codons, out-of-frame junctions, or ambiguous translated residues. A V3J clonotype was defined by an identical inferred V gene, J gene, and CDR3 amino acid sequence. Percentage overlap between repertoires was calculated by dividing the number of shared unique clonotypes by the size of the smaller repertoire. Richness of each repertoire was evaluated using RTK rarefaction, the Chao1 estimator, and Recon v2.1 estimates of unobserved clonotypes. For all TCRbeta clonotypes obtained by the gDNA method from several donors, generation probabilities were computed with OLGA. TCRdb limited this immuneACCESS table to in-frame rearrangements with V and J called. A share of clones is missing; checked studies link under half to unresolved V genes, and the rest is unexplained. D and trimming come from the DNA, and the V and J calls and clone size come from that table. This sample has 640,000 or so clones in its table, and 55% to 75% of those were observed once. The ten largest make up 1.8% of the sample.

Broader findings and caveats from the paper: Incomplete sequencing was indicated by rarefaction of sorted-subset datasets, despite the large sequencing depth. Because the study included a small number of donors, the genetic and exposure-history diversity represented was limited. Sharing across a few donors was observed for roughly 5% of naive CD4, 3.5% of naive CD8, 2% to 2.5% of memory CD4, and about 0.4% of memory CD8 clonotypes. Higher generation probabilities were observed for clonotypes shared by all four sorted-subset donors than for non-shared clonotypes. Pairwise subsampling indicated that sequencing depth was expected to affect the degree of clonotype sharing among donors. Larger estimated clonotype richness was generally found for naive subsets than for memory subsets. Sampling was restricted to blood, and TCR repertoires in tissues likely differ from the TCR repertoires found in blood.

Sequenced sample: memory CD4+ T cells sorted from blood. Per the publication, the cell subset or site label means: CD45RA-negative fraction. The rearrangement joined TRBV5-4 to TRBJ2-7, and TRBD1 may be the D gene, going by 5 matching bases. The TCR comes from a woman in her twenties or thirties in good health. The DNA sequence is as follows: TGTGCCAGCAGCTTGGGGTTGGGGCGGCACTACGAGCAGTACTTC. The translation is CASSLGLGRHYEQYF.